Reported below is one T cell receptor beta chain. Its antigen is still unknown. This sample is part of a study of blood T cells in healthy people across ages. PCR was performed a second time for about 6 to 12 cycles using a sample-barcoded 5' primer and a J-beta primer mix. Carrying 12 random nucleotides, a template-switch adaptor labeled each individual cDNA molecule. There were at least 3 million CDR3-containing paired-end reads obtained from each sample. TCRdb ran MiXCR on the 5' RACE reads and lists one entry per CDR3 protein. Here the sample spans more than 650,000 distinct CDR3 sequences, approximately 22% being singletons. General study findings and limits: Roughly linearly, TCR beta diversity per million T cells fell as age increased.

Sequencing was done on a sample of blood. This clonotype was sampled from a man aged 70-80 years in good health.

This CDR3 is CASSQGLAGRAGTQYF. The CDR3 DNA sequence: TGTGCCAGCAGCCAGGGACTAGCGGGGCGAGCAGGTACGCAGTATTTT. The chain carries TRBV7-8 and TRBJ2-3; 13 nucleotides agree with TRBD2. The V and J ends lost 5 bases and 8 bases, in that order; junction bases with no gene match: 10. The CDR3 loop spans 16 amino acids. The germline V gene has CDR1 SGHVS and CDR2 FQNEAQ.